The present T cell receptor (beta chain) was sequenced within a study of T-cell memory formation after mild COVID-19. Study-wide background: Among the donors, TCR clusters were largely specific to each donor.

Study results and limitations: Those CD4+ clones that contracted were mainly in CM and EM (CD8+ ones in EMRA). In pre-infection memory, a portion of responding clones appeared, which suggested that cross-reactive memory joined.

Employing constant-segment primers, 5'RACE generated TCR alpha and TCR beta cDNA libraries bearing sample barcodes and UMIs. One entry per CDR3 protein, called by TCRdb with MiXCR from the 5' RACE reads. The sample shows roughly 150,000 distinct CDR3 sequences, around 13% of them seen only once. This clonotype was observed a few times. What it recognizes is unknown. The V end lost 6 bases, the J end lost 7 bases, and 24 bases lay between the germline ends. This CDR3 has 16 amino acids. Per germline, CDR1 MNHEY and CDR2 SVGEGT. The clonotype originates from an adult woman who had mild COVID-19 (a few samples of this study predate the infection). Cell type and time point are not known. Sequenced material: PBMCs or a T cell subset sorted from them (not recorded which). The genes are TRBV6-2 or TRBV6-3 and TRBJ2-5; a weak D match, TRBD2 (7 bases). The CDR3 bases are TGTGCCAGCAGCCGTCCGGGGGCGGGAGTAATCGGGACCCAGTACTTC. Protein product: CASSRPGAGVIGTQYF.